The rows below give T cell receptor beta chains drawn from one sample of a study of blood T cell repertoires in COVID-19. Data came from immunoSEQ multiplex PCR; TCRdb stores just in-frame clones and leaves some out. The repertoire holds around 120,000 clones, over 70% seen once, with about 2% in the top ten. The sequenced sample consisted of peripheral blood. The receptor source for this set is a man aged 70 or older with acute or convalescent COVID-19. Each CDR3 is given with its conserved first and last residue. The order of the fields is clone size, J gene, V gene, D gene, CDR3 protein, CDR3 DNA. The D gene is left open where the match is weak. Size is omitted from some rows. Given values are once, few, many or a class for expanded clones.

>NA|TRBJ1-2|TRBV5-1|TRBD1
CASSLGTGAYGYTF
TGCGCCAGCAGCTTGGGGACAGGCGCCTATGGCTACACCTTC
>NA|TRBJ1-1|TRBV6-5|TRBD1
CASSSHPDRLFF
TGTGCCAGCAGTTCCCACCCGGACAGGCTCTTCTTT
>many|TRBJ1-4|TRBV2|TRBD1
CASNGQGGGEKLFF
TGTGCCAGCAACGGACAGGGTGGGGGTGAAAAACTGTTTTTT
>few|TRBJ2-1|TRBV6-2/TRBV6-3|NA
CASSFLPGDHNEQFF
TGTGCCAGCAGTTTCCTGCCGGGGGACCACAATGAGCAGTTCTTC
>NA|TRBJ2-1|TRBV20-1|NA
CSALYYNEQFF
TGCAGTGCTCTTTACTACAATGAGCAGTTCTTC
>NA|TRBJ2-3|TRBV5-6|NA
CASSLDSPTDTQYF
TGTGCCAGCAGCTTGGACAGCCCCACAGATACGCAGTATTTT
>once|TRBJ1-2|TRBV9|TRBD1
CASSRPGQGLDYGYTF
TGTGCCAGCAGCAGACCTGGACAGGGTTTGGACTATGGCTACACCTTC
>NA|TRBJ2-3|TRBV4-2|TRBD2
CASSHTAGGSDTQYF
TGTGCCAGCAGCCACACAGCGGGGGGTTCAGATACGCAGTATTTT
>NA|TRBJ2-2|TRBV9|NA
CASSVGGPGELFF
TGTGCCAGCAGCGTAGGGGGCCCCGGGGAGCTGTTTTTT
>once|TRBJ1-2|TRBV19|TRBD1
CASSPGSGGNYGYTF
TGTGCCAGTAGTCCCGGATCAGGGGGGAACTATGGCTACACCTTC
>NA|TRBJ1-6|TRBV3-1/TRBV3-2|NA
CASSQRTGLNSPLHF
TGTGCCAGCAGCCAACGTACAGGGTTGAATTCACCCCTCCACTTT
>NA|TRBJ1-1|TRBV10-3|NA
CAQRAGQSAEAFF
TGTGCCCAACGGGCAGGGCAATCCGCGGAAGCTTTCTTT
>NA|TRBJ2-3|TRBV5-1|TRBD2
CASSAGDPNTDTQYF
TGCGCCAGCAGCGCGGGGGACCCAAACACAGATACGCAGTATTTT
>NA|TRBJ2-7|TRBV27|NA
CASSSRRGGFYEQYF
TGTGCCAGCAGTTCCCGGCGGGGTGGGTTCTACGAGCAGTACTTC
>NA|TRBJ1-3|TRBV28|TRBD1
CASSTGVSGNTIYF
TGTGCCAGCAGTACAGGGGTTTCTGGAAACACCATATATTTT
>once|TRBJ1-1|TRBV11-2|TRBD1
CASSSGQGNTEAFF
TGTGCCAGCAGCTCGGGACAGGGGAACACTGAAGCTTTCTTT
>NA|TRBJ2-1|TRBV7-3|NA
CASSLNQGLNEQFF
TGTGCCAGCAGCTTAAACCAGGGGTTGAATGAGCAGTTCTTC
>NA|TRBJ2-1|TRBV9|TRBD1
CASSSPGQSNEQFF
TGTGCCAGCAGCTCCCCGGGACAGTCGAATGAGCAGTTCTTC